The present entry profiles one T cell receptor (beta chain) with its context. Its antigen remains unknown. The CDR3 extends over 13 amino acids. The germline V gene encodes CDR1 MNHEY and CDR2 SVGAGI. The V and J ends lost 3 bases and 6 bases, in that order; junction bases with no gene match: 0. The sample comes from a study of cytomegalovirus exposure and HLA in healthy donors. In the PCR, 60 Vbeta and 13 Jbeta primers were used. TCRdb's table, derived via immunoSEQ multiplex PCR, lists solely in-frame clones and lacks some. The sample contains more than 110,000 clones, more than 65% of which appear only once. The donors, nominally healthy at sampling, likely had unrecorded immune exposures. Overall study results and limits: Later analysis showed TCR association rates varying by HLA locus, highest for DRB1 and lowest for HLA-C. As immune exposure information, only CMV serostatus was available. HLA alleles were associated with 15,000 to 20,000 TCR beta sequences in a later analysis at 0.05 false discovery rate.

The TCR sequence derives from a woman younger than 45 in good health and CMV-seronegative. Specimen: PBMCs. The chain carries TRBV6-5 and TRBJ2-3; the match to TRBD2 covers 10 bases. CDR3 residues: CASSYSGGDTQYF. CDR3 nucleotides: TGTGCCAGCAGTTATAGCGGGGGGGATACGCAGTATTTT.